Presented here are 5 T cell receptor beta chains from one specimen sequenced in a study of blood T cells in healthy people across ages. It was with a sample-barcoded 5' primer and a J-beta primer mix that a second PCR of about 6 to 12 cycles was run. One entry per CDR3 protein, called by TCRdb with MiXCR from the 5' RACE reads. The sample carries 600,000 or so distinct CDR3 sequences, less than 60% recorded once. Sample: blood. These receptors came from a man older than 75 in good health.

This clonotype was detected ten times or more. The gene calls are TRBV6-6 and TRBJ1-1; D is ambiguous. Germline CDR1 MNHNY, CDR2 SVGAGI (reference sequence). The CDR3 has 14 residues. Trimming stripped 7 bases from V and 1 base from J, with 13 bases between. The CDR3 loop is CASTTTRANTEAFF. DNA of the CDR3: TGTGCCAGCACCACCACAAGGGCGAACACTGAAGCTTTCTTT.

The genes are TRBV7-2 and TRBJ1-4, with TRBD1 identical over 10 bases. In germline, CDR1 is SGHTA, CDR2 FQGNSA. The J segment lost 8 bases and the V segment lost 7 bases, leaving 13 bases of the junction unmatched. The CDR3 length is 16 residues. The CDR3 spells CASNLARTGGTEKLFF. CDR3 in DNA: TGTGCCAGCAACTTGGCACGGACAGGGGGGACGGAAAAACTGTTTTTT.

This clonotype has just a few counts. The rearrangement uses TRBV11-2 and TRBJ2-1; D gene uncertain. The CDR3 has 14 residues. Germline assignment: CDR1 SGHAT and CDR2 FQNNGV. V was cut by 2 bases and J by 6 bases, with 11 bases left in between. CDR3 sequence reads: CASSLRGGSNEQFF. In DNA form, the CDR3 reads TGTGCCAGCAGCTTACGTGGTGGGTCCAATGAGCAGTTCTTC.

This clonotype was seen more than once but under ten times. CDR3 DNA: TGCAGTGCTAGTCCCGGGGCAGGGACCTTCTACGAGCAGTACTTC. It is translated as CSASPGAGTFYEQYF. V gene TRBV20-1 combines with J gene TRBJ2-7, with D perhaps TRBD1 or TRBD2 (5 bases each). Germline V gene data show CDR1 as DFQATT and CDR2 as SNEGSKA (reference sequence). Deletions cut 3 bases from V and 3 bases from J, with 18 bases between. The CDR3 contains 15 residues.

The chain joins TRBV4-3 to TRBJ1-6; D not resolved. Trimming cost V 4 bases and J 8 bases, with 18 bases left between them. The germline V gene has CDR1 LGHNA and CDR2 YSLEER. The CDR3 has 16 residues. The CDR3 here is CASSPGRQGIYSPLHF. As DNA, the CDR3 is TGCGCCAGCAGCCCTGGTAGGCAAGGGATTTATTCACCCCTCCACTTT.